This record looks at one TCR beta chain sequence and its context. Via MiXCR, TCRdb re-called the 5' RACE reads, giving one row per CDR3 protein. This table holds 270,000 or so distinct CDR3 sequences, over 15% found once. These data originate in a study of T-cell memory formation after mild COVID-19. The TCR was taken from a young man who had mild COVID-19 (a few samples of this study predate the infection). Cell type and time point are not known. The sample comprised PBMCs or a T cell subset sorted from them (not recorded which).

DNA for the CDR3: TGTGCCAGCAGCCCGACTGGGATGGAGACCCAGTACTTC. Translation gives CASSPTGMETQYF. The chain has TRBV7-2 and TRBJ2-5; the D is unclear. The germline gives CDR1 SGHTA, CDR2 FQGNSA. V was cut by 5 bases and J by 5 bases, with 12 bases left in between. This CDR3 is 13 amino acids long.